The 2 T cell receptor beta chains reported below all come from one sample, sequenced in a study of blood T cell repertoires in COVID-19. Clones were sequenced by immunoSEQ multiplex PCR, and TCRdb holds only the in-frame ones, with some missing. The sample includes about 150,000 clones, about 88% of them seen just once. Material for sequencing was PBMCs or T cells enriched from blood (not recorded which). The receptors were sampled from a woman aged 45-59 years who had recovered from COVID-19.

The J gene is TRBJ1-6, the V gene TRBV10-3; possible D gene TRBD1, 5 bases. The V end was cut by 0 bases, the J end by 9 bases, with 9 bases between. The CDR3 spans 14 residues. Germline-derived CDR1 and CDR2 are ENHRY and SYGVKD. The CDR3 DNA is TGTGCCATCAGTGAGTCCAGGGAAGGTTCACCCCTCCACTTT. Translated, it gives CAISESREGSPLHF.

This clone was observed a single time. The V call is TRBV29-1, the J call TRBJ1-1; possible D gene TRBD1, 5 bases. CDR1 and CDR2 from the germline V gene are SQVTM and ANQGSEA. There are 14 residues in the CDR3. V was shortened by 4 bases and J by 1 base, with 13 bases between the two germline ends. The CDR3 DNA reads TGCAGCGTTGCACTTGCGGGGGGGAACACTGAAGCTTTCTTT. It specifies CSVALAGGNTEAFF.